What follows is one T cell receptor (beta chain) and its context. Its matching antigen is unknown. Other DNA sequences in this specimen translate into the identical CDR3. The sample originates from a study of shared clonotypes between healthy human individuals. Whole-study context: The study used three CD4 naive, three CD4 memory, two CD8 naive and one CD8 memory plate per donor. General study points: Memory subsets generally showed smaller estimated richness than naive subsets did. Clonotype sharing levels among donors were expected to vary with sequencing depth.

The CDR3 covers 12 residues. Germline V gene sequence: CDR1 WNHNN, CDR2 SYGVQD (reference sequence). With 2 bases removed from V and 3 bases from J, the gap between germline ends came to 3 bases. Several immunoSEQ plates received, in even portions, the genomic DNA of each subset. Produced via immunoSEQ multiplex PCR; TCRdb's table is partial and in-frame only. The sample lists 1,500,000 or so clones, around 98.5% occurring once. The rearrangement links TRBV10-1 to TRBJ2-3; D unclear. The specimen was naive CD4+ T cells sorted from blood. Regarding subset: CD45RA+ positively selected. This sequence was found in a man aged 25 to 40 in good health. The CDR3 loop is CASSERTDTQYF. As DNA, the CDR3 is TGCGCCAGCAGTGAGAGGACAGATACGCAGTATTTT.